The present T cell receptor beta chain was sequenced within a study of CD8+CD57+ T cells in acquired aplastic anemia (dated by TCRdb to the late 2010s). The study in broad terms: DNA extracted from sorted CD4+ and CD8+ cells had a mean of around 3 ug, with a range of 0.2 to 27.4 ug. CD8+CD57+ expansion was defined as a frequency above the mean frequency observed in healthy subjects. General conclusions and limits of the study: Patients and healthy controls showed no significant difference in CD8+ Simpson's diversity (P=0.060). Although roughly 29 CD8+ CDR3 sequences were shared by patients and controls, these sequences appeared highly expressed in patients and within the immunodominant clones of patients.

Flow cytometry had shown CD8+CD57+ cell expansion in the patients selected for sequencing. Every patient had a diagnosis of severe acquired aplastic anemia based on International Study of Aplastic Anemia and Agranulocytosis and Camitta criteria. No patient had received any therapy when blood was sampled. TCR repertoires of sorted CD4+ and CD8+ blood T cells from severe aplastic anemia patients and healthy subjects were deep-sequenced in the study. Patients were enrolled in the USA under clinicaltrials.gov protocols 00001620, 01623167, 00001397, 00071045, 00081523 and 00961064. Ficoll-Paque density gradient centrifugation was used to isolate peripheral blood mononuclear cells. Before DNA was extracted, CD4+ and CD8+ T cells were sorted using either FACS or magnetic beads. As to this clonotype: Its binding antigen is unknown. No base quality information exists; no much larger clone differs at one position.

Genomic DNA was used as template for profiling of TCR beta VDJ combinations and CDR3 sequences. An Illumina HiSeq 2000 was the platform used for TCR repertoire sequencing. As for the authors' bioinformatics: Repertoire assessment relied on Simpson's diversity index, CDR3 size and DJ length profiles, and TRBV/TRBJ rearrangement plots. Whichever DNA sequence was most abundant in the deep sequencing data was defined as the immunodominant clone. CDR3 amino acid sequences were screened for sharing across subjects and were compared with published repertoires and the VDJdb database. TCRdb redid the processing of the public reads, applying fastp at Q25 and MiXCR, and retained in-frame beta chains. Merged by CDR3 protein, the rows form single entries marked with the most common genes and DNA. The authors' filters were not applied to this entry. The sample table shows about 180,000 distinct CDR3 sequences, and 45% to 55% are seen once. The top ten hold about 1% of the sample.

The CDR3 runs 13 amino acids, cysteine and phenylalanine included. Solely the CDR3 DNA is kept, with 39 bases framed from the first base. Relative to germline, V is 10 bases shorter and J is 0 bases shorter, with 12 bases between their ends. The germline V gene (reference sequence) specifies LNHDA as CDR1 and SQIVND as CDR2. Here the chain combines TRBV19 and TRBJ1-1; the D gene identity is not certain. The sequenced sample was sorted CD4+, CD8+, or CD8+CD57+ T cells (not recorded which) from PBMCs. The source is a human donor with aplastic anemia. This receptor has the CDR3 CATAFGVNTEAFF. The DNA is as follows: TGTGCCACCGCCTTCGGCGTGAACACTGAAGCTTTCTTT.